Below are 28 T cell receptor beta chains sequenced from a single sample in a study of a mutant IDH1 vaccine in newly diagnosed glioma. These receptors have no known antigen. Clones were sequenced by immunoSEQ multiplex PCR, and TCRdb holds only the in-frame ones, with some missing. The data hold some 60,000 clones, with less than 90% observed a single time. The time point here: week 47, end of study. Vaccination used 300 ug of mutant IDH1 20-mer peptide per dose, with topical imiquimod. Specimen: PBMCs, collected from a glioma patient whose treatment included an IDH1 peptide vaccine. These TCRs come from a woman aged 45-59 years with glioma.

The chain uses TRBV6-6 and TRBJ2-5, with 8 bases that match TRBD2. The V gene end was trimmed by 5 bases and the J gene end by 5 bases; junction bases not matched to a gene: 4. The CDR3 sequence is 13 residues long. Germline V gene data show CDR1 as MNHNY and CDR2 as SVGAGI (reference sequence). The CDR3: CASSRTSWETQYF. The CDR3 DNA reads TGTGCCAGCAGTCGGACTAGCTGGGAGACCCAGTACTTC.

The table lists this clone with a few counts. The same CDR3 can be traced to other DNA sequences in this sample. The V gene is TRBV11-3, the J gene TRBJ2-7; D remains ambiguous. V was pared by 1 base and J by 2 bases, with 6 bases between. There are 13 residues in the CDR3. Germline V gene data show CDR1 as SGHNT and CDR2 as YENEEA. CDR3 loop: CASSLGGPYEQYF. CDR3 DNA sequence: TGTGCCAGCAGCTTAGGAGGTCCCTACGAGCAGTACTTC.

With regard to this clone: The sample carries other DNA sequences with the same CDR3. The rearrangement joins TRBV9 to TRBJ1-4; D perhaps matches TRBD1 (6 bases). Germline CDR1 and CDR2: SGDLS and YYNGEE. The CDR3 runs 14 residues. The V end was cut by 3 bases, the J end by 5 bases, with 11 bases between. The CDR3 region is CASSAPGENEKLFF. The CDR3 nucleotides are TGTGCCAGCAGCGCGCCAGGGGAGAATGAAAAACTGTTTTTT.

The V call is TRBV5-1, the J call TRBJ1-4; no firm D call. V dropped 4 bases and J dropped 4 bases, with 17 bases sitting between them. Germline V gives CDR1 SGHRS, CDR2 YFSETQ. This CDR3 comprises 16 residues. The CDR3, as DNA: TGCGCCAGCAGCCCGCGATCCGGCCTTGTTAATGAAAAACTGTTTTTT. Protein: CASSPRSGLVNEKLFF. Full variable domain (rest looked up from reference TRBV5-1 and TRBJ1-4): KAGVTQTPRYLIKTRGQQVTLSCSPISGHRSVSWYQQTPGQGLQFLFEYFSETQRNKGNFPGRFSGRQFSNSRSEMNVSTLELGDSALYLCASSPRSGLVNEKLFFGSGTQLSVL.

The chain's CDR3 is CASSGWTGDEQFF. As DNA, the CDR3 is TGTGCCAGTAGTGGATGGACAGGGGATGAGCAGTTCTTC. The chain recombines TRBV19 with TRBJ2-1, with 9 bases matching TRBD1. Germline V lookup: CDR1 LNHDA, CDR2 SQIVND (reference sequence). J lost 8 bases, V lost 5 bases, and 4 bases had no gene match. The length of the CDR3 is 13 residues.

V usage is TRBV10-3 and J usage is TRBJ2-6; D remains unclear. V was clipped by 10 bases and J by 0 bases, with 7 bases between them. There are 13 residues in the CDR3. Germline loops: CDR1 ENHRY, CDR2 SYGVKD. CDR3 nucleotide sequence: TGTGCCACCTGGAGCTCTGGGGCCAACGTCCTGACTTTC. Its translation: CATWSSGANVLTF.

This clone was seen once. The chain is built from TRBV5-4 and TRBJ1-1; the match to TRBD1 covers 12 bases. The CDR3 extends over 15 amino acids. V lost 7 bases, J lost 5 bases, and 9 bases stayed unmatched. Germline CDR1 is SGHNT and CDR2 is YYREEE (reference sequence). This CDR3 reads CASRGDRGRGTEAFF. CDR3 bases: TGTGCCAGCCGAGGGGACAGGGGGCGCGGGACTGAAGCTTTCTTT. The whole variable domain, remainder taken from reference TRBV5-4 and TRBJ1-1, is ETGVTQSPTHLIKTRGQQVTLRCSSQSGHNTVSWYQQALGQGPQFIFQYYREEENGRGNFPPRFSGLQFPNYSSELNVNALELDDSALYLCASRGDRGRGTEAFFGQGTRLTVV.

This rearrangement joins TRBV9 to TRBJ1-1; D remains unclear. The V gene lost 4 bases and the J gene lost 5 bases, with 18 bases spanning the gap. Germline V gene data show CDR1 as SGDLS and CDR2 as YYNGEE. This CDR3 spans 15 amino acids. The CDR3 spells CASSPRSVISTEAFF. DNA of the CDR3: TGTGCCAGCAGCCCCCGAAGTGTAATAAGTACTGAAGCTTTCTTT.

The chain links TRBV6-6 to TRBJ2-7; 11 nucleotides agree with TRBD2. V dropped 6 bases and J dropped 1; count of bases not matched to a gene: 5. Germline V lookup: CDR1 MNHNY, CDR2 SVGAGI (reference sequence). The CDR3 consists of 15 residues. The CDR3 region has the DNA TGTGCCAGCAGAACTAGCGGGGGCCTTTCCTACGAGCAGTACTTC. It yields the protein CASRTSGGLSYEQYF.

This chain links TRBV6-6 with TRBJ1-1; no definite D call. The CDR3 spans 15 residues. Deletions cut 7 bases from V and 4 bases from J, with 19 bases between. Germline loops: CDR1 MNHNY, CDR2 SVGAGI (reference sequence). CDR3 sequence (DNA): TGTGCCAGCATAAGTCAGTTACAAAAGGGCACTGAAGCTTTCTTT. Encoded protein: CASISQLQKGTEAFF.

The chain is built from TRBV7-2 and TRBJ1-5; weak D call: TRBD1 (6 bases). V shed 5 bases and J shed 2 bases, with 16 bases lying between them. The germline CDR1 and CDR2 sequences are SGHTA and FQGNSA. The CDR3 is made up of 16 amino acids. The CDR3 here is CASSQQGGLGNQPQHF. DNA for the CDR3: TGTGCCAGCAGCCAACAGGGAGGGTTAGGCAATCAGCCCCAGCATTTT.

This chain uses TRBV7-6 with TRBJ2-6, with a possible D match to TRBD2 (5 bases). V lost 5 bases, J lost 0 bases, and 5 bases lay in between. This CDR3 is built from 14 residues. In germline, CDR1 is SGHVS, CDR2 FNYEAQ. CDR3 sequence reads: CASSDYSGANVLTF. CDR3 DNA: TGTGCCAGCAGCGACTACTCTGGGGCCAACGTCCTGACTTTC.

The J gene is TRBJ1-1, the V gene TRBV9; weak D call: TRBD1 (6 bases). Germline V gives CDR1 SGDLS, CDR2 YYNGEE. The CDR3 has 19 residues. The V and J ends lost 4 bases and 0 bases respectively, with 25 bases between them. CDR3 residues: CASSSPGQGGGGLNTEAFF. The CDR3 DNA reads TGTGCCAGCAGCTCCCCAGGGCAGGGAGGAGGGGGATTGAACACTGAAGCTTTCTTT.

The chain recombines TRBV5-1 with TRBJ1-2, with D perhaps TRBD1 (5 bases). The CDR3 spans 12 residues. Germline CDR1 reads SGHRS; CDR2 reads YFSETQ. Trimming stripped 6 bases from V and 4 bases from J, with 10 bases between. Written as DNA, the CDR3 is TGCGCCAGCATGGGGACGGGCTATGGCTACACCTTC. Its protein product is CASMGTGYGYTF.

This chain connects TRBV19 to TRBJ1-1, with 8 bases identical to TRBD1. Germline V gene data show CDR1 as LNHDA and CDR2 as SQIVND (reference sequence). The V segment lost 7 bases and the J segment 1 base; nucleotides outside the gene matches: 5. CDR3 length: 14 residues. The chain's CDR3 is CASTIQGGNTEAFF. CDR3 nucleotides: TGTGCCAGTACCATACAGGGGGGGAACACTGAAGCTTTCTTT.

The rearrangement uses TRBV27 and TRBJ2-3; 12 nucleotides match TRBD2. This CDR3 contains 15 residues. Germline loops: CDR1 MNHEY, CDR2 SMNVEV (reference sequence). With V trimmed by 7 bases and J by 9 bases, 11 bases remained unmatched. In DNA, the CDR3 is TGTGCCAGCAATCTAGCGGGGGGGTTAAGAGGAACGCAGTATTTT. This codes for CASNLAGGLRGTQYF.

The rearrangement links TRBV14 to TRBJ2-7, with no clear D. Trimming removed 5 bases from V and 9 bases from J, with 11 bases in between. The CDR3 contains 11 residues. The germline gives CDR1 SGHDN, CDR2 FVKESK. The CDR3 region is CASSAGPLQYF. In DNA form, the CDR3 reads TGTGCCAGCAGCGCAGGCCCCCTGCAGTACTTC.

This chain connects TRBV5-6 to TRBJ1-2; 12 bases line up with TRBD1. Germline V CDR1 and CDR2: SGHDT, YYEEEE. Germline trimming cut 0 bases from V and 6 bases from J; bases unmatched to any gene: 3. The CDR3 contains 15 residues. The CDR3 spells CASSLGGTGGHGYTF. The CDR3 nucleotides are TGTGCCAGCAGCTTGGGTGGGACAGGGGGCCATGGCTACACCTTC.

This chain joins TRBV11-2 and TRBJ1-1, with D possibly being TRBD1 (6 bases). Germline V lookup: CDR1 SGHAT, CDR2 FQNNGV. Trimming removed 0 bases at V and 1 base at J, with 9 bases between. The CDR3 runs 15 residues. CDR3 sequence (DNA): TGTGCCAGCAGCTTAGATGAGGGGGGGAACACTGAAGCTTTCTTT. As protein: CASSLDEGGNTEAFF. The full variable domain, in which reference TRBV11-2 and TRBJ1-1 provide the parts outside the CDR3, is EAGVAQSPRYKIIEKRQSVAFWCNPISGHATLYWYQQILGQGPKLLIQFQNNGVVDDSQLPKDRFSAERLKGVDSTLKIQPAKLEDSAVYLCASSLDEGGNTEAFFGQGTRLTVV.

The J gene is TRBJ2-7, the V gene TRBV7-9; tentative D call: TRBD1 (5 bases). The V gene lost 5 bases and the J gene lost 3 bases, with 20 bases spanning the gap. Germline V gene data show CDR1 as SEHNR and CDR2 as FQNEAQ (reference sequence). The CDR3 consists of 16 residues. The CDR3 region is CASSPDTPDAFYEQYF. The CDR3 DNA is TGTGCCAGCAGCCCGGACACCCCGGACGCCTTCTACGAGCAGTACTTC.

This chain connects TRBV5-1 to TRBJ1-1, with D perhaps TRBD1 (6 bases). The germline V and J ends were trimmed by 4 bases and 5 bases, with 18 bases remaining between them. There are 15 residues in the CDR3. Germline CDR1 is SGHRS and CDR2 is YFSETQ. The CDR3 sequence: CASSGKTGLRTEAFF. The CDR3 DNA reads as TGCGCCAGCAGCGGGAAAACAGGGCTGAGGACTGAAGCTTTCTTT.

The J gene is TRBJ1-5, the V gene TRBV19; D possibly corresponds to TRBD1 (6 bases). Trimming removed 9 bases at V and 2 bases at J, with 17 bases between. CDR3 size: 15 residues. CDR1 is LNHDA and CDR2 is SQIVND in the germline V gene (reference sequence). In DNA, the CDR3 is TGTGCCAGCAGGGGCTCCGGGGCCCGCAATCAGCCCCAGCATTTT. Its translation: CASRGSGARNQPQHF.

This clone came up a few times. The chain joins TRBV5-1 to TRBJ2-5, with D perhaps assigned TRBD1 or TRBD2 (5 bases each). V was trimmed by 7 bases and J by 2 bases, leaving 12 bases between them. Germline V CDR1 and CDR2: SGHRS, YFSETQ. The CDR3 runs to 13 residues. The CDR3 DNA reads TGCGCCAGCGCCGAGGGACGGCAAGAGACCCAGTACTTC. It specifies CASAEGRQETQYF.

DNA of the CDR3: TGTGCCAGCACACGGGGCTTTGGAAACACCATATATTTT. Protein sequence: CASTRGFGNTIYF. The rearrangement uses TRBV6-1 and TRBJ1-3, with D possibly TRBD1 on 5 matching bases. Germline V lookup: CDR1 MNHNS, CDR2 SASEGT. This CDR3 has 13 amino acids. The V gene lost 7 bases and the J gene lost 3 bases, with 10 bases spanning the gap.

CDR3 sequence: CASRPFRLESDNSPLHF. CDR3 sequence (DNA): TGTGCCAGCAGGCCTTTTAGACTTGAATCGGATAATTCACCCCTCCACTTT. This chain links TRBV2 with TRBJ1-6, with D unresolved. V was clipped by 6 bases and J by 5 bases, with 20 bases between them. The CDR3 runs to 17 residues. CDR1 and CDR2 (germline): SNHLY, FYNNEI.

J is TRBJ2-7 and V is TRBV29-1; D not resolved. CDR1 and CDR2 (germline): SQVTM, ANQGSEA. CDR3 length equals 12 residues. V was pared by 1 base and J by 4 bases, with 8 bases between. The CDR3 coding sequence is TGCAGCGTTGAAGGGGCCGAGTACGAGCAGTACTTC. Translating gives CSVEGAEYEQYF.

V usage is TRBV11-3 and J usage is TRBJ2-7; perhaps TRBD2 as D (5 bases). Germline CDR1 reads SGHNT; CDR2 reads YENEEA. CDR3 length: 15 amino acids. Trimming pared 0 bases from V and 4 bases from J, leaving 13 bases between. The CDR3 DNA is TGTGCCAGCAGCTTAGAATCCCTCGGGAAATACGAGCAGTACTTC. Its translation: CASSLESLGKYEQYF.

The chain employs TRBV7-9 and TRBJ2-1; 9 nucleotides align to TRBD2. V was clipped by 3 bases and J by 7 bases; unmatched bases: 7. CDR3 size: 15 residues. Germline V gene data show CDR1 as SEHNR and CDR2 as FQNEAQ (reference sequence). CDR3 loop: CASSFIGLAKNEQFF. The CDR3, as DNA: TGTGCCAGCAGCTTCATTGGACTAGCGAAAAATGAGCAGTTCTTC.